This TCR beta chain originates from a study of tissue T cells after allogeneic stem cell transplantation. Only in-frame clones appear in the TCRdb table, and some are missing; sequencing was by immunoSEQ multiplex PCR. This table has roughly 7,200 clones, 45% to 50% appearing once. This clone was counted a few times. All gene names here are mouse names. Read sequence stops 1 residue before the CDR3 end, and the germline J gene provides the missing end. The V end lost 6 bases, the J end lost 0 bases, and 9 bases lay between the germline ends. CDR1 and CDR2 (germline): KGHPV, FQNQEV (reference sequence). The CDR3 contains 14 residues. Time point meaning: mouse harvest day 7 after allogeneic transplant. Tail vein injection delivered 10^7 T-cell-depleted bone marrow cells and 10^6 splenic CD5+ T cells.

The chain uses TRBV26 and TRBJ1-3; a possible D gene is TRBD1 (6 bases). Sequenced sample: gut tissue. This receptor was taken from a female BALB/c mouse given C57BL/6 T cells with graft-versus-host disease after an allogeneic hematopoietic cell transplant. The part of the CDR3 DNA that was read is TGTGCCAGCAGCTGGGACAATTCTGGAAATACGCTCTAT. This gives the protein CASSWDNSGNTLY. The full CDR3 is CASSWDNSGNTLYF.